The clone carrying this TCR beta chain was counted once. The final CDR3 position lacks the conserved phenylalanine or tryptophan, pointing to a likely read error. Full-length variable regions came from constant-region reverse primers plus semi-nested Nested Universal Primer A PCR. TCRdb reprocessed the 5' RACE reads with MiXCR, giving one entry per CDR3 protein. The sample holds approximately 57,000 distinct CDR3 sequences; 20% to 25% are singletons and the top ten take around 3.2%. Tregs were sorted as CD4+CD25+CD127-/low cells. The CDR3 has 13 residues. Germline V gene sequence: CDR1 SGHRS, CDR2 YFSETQ. V was shortened by 0 bases and J by 7 bases, with 9 bases between the two germline ends.

The sample comprised tumor-infiltrating Tregs sorted from the breast tumor. This chain links TRBV5-1 with TRBJ2-3; D unresolved. The receptor was derived from a female donor with breast cancer. CDR3: CASSLEGEHTQYL. The DNA for the CDR3 is TGCGCCAGCAGCTTGGAGGGCGAGCATACGCAGTATCTT.